The 5 T cell receptor beta chains listed next were all sequenced from one sample in a study of PD-1 blockade in classical Hodgkin lymphoma. TCRdb keeps only in-frame clones here, not all; method: immunoSEQ multiplex PCR. The top ten hold around 7% of the sample, which has about 20,000 clones, over 75% seen once. Time point defined: newly diagnosed, previously untreated cHL patient sample. The source material was peripheral blood mononuclear cells (PBMCs). Receptors originate from a human donor with classical Hodgkin lymphoma.

The rearrangement uses TRBV7-7 and TRBJ2-1; unclear D gene. This CDR3 spans 14 amino acids. Trimming left V 1 base short and J 6 bases short, with 10 bases between. Per the germline V gene, CDR1 is SSHAT and CDR2 is FNYEAQ (reference sequence). CDR3 amino acids: CASSLGTTSNEQFF. The CDR3 nucleotides read TGTGCCAGCAGCTTAGGTACTACCTCCAATGAGCAGTTCTTC.

The V call is TRBV15, the J call TRBJ2-5; either TRBD1 or TRBD2 may supply D (5 bases each). The CDR3 loop spans 15 amino acids. Trimming took 1 base from V and 2 from J, leaving 11 bases between them. CDR1 and CDR2 (germline): LNHNV, YYDKDF (reference sequence). The CDR3 DNA reads TGTGCCACCAGCAGAGGGGGCGGAGGTCAAGAGACCCAGTACTTC. Translating it yields CATSRGGGGQETQYF.

V usage is TRBV18 and J usage is TRBJ1-5; D uncertain. The CDR3 spans 14 residues. Germline V gene data show CDR1 as KGHSH and CDR2 as LQKENI. With 4 bases removed from V and 3 bases from J, the gap between germline ends came to 10 bases. Here the CDR3 DNA reads TGTGCCAGCTCACAATGGGCAGACAATCAGCCCCAGCATTTT. The encoded protein is CASSQWADNQPQHF. Full variable domain (missing parts from reference TRBV18 and TRBJ1-5): NAGVMQNPRHLVRRRGQEARLRCSPMKGHSHVYWYRQLPEEGLKFMVYLQKENIIDESGMPKERFSAEFPKEGPSILRIQQVVRGDSAAYFCASSQWADNQPQHFGDGTRLSIL.

The V call is TRBV2, the J call TRBJ2-7, with 11 bases fitting TRBD2. Germline lookup yields CDR1 SNHLY and CDR2 FYNNEI. V trimming: 6 bases; J trimming: 6 bases; junction bases outside the gene matches: 7. This CDR3 is 14 amino acids long. The CDR3 DNA follows: TGTGCCAGCAGACTAGCGGGAGAGTTTCGCGAGCAGTACTTC. Translation: CASRLAGEFREQYF.

This chain links TRBV6-6 with TRBJ1-2, with D unclear. The CDR3 sequence is 12 residues long. The germline gives CDR1 MNHNY, CDR2 SVGAGI (reference sequence). The V end was cut by 2 bases, the J end by 0 bases, with 1 base between. The CDR3 sequence is CASSYPNYGYTF. CDR3 nucleotide sequence: TGTGCCAGCAGTTACCCTAACTATGGCTACACCTTC.